Following are 29 T cell receptor beta chains from one sample sequenced in a study of cytomegalovirus exposure and HLA in healthy donors. 13 Jbeta primers and 60 Vbeta primers were used for the PCR. Clones were read by immunoSEQ multiplex PCR, and TCRdb kept only the in-frame ones, dropping some. The repertoire holds around 70,000 clones, with 62% as singletons. The sequencing sample was made of PBMCs. These receptor sequences come from a man aged 25-40 years in good health and CMV-seronegative.

The V call is TRBV27, the J call TRBJ2-5; the match to TRBD1 covers 8 bases. V gave up 6 bases and J gave up 5 bases; unmatched junction bases: 5. Germline V gives CDR1 MNHEY, CDR2 SMNVEV (reference sequence). The CDR3 has 13 amino acids. This CDR3 is CASRETGGETQYF. CDR3 DNA: TGTGCCAGCAGAGAAACAGGGGGGGAGACCCAGTACTTC.

The chain uses TRBV7-6 and TRBJ2-1, with D unclear. The CDR3 spans 14 residues. V lost 3 bases and J 5 bases, leaving 11 bases between the germline ends. Germline loops: CDR1 SGHVS, CDR2 FNYEAQ. CDR3 DNA: TGTGCCAGCAGCTTGAGCGCCCCTCACAATGAGCAGTTCTTC. Protein sequence: CASSLSAPHNEQFF. The full variable domain, in which reference TRBV7-6 and TRBJ2-1 provide the parts outside the CDR3, is GAGVSQSPRYKVTKRGQDVALRCDPISGHVSLYWYRQALGQGPEFLTYFNYEAQQDKSGLPNDRFSAERPEGSISTLTIQRTEQRDSAMYRCASSLSAPHNEQFFGPGTRLTVL.

The chain recombines TRBV4-1 with TRBJ2-1, with 12 nucleotides matching TRBD2. This CDR3 has 16 amino acids. Germline V CDR1 and CDR2: MGHRA, YSYEKL. Trimming took 0 bases from V and 14 from J; bases not matched to a gene: 11. CDR3 region: CASSQDLLAGGQGEFF. The CDR3 DNA sequence: TGCGCCAGCAGCCAAGATTTACTAGCGGGGGGTCAGGGGGAGTTCTTC.

The chain employs TRBV9 and TRBJ2-5; D might be TRBD2 (6 bases). The CDR3 totals 15 residues. The germline V gene has CDR1 SGDLS and CDR2 YYNGEE. V lost 0 bases, J lost 4 bases, and 13 bases lay in between. The CDR3: CASSVGQGLRETQYF. CDR3 DNA: TGTGCCAGCAGCGTAGGTCAGGGACTCCGAGAGACCCAGTACTTC.

The chain carries TRBV27 and TRBJ1-5; TRBD1 aligns across 9 bases. Germline loops: CDR1 MNHEY, CDR2 SMNVEV (reference sequence). The trim removed 9 bases at V and 4 bases at J, leaving 10 bases unmatched. The CDR3 length is 15 residues. The CDR3 loop reads CARVTGDRENQPQHF. As DNA, the CDR3 is TGTGCCAGAGTAACGGGGGACAGGGAAAATCAGCCCCAGCATTTT.

The chain carries TRBV5-1 and TRBJ1-1; unclear D gene. This CDR3 spans 15 amino acids. V dropped 2 bases and J dropped 0 bases, with 11 bases sitting between them. Per the germline V gene, CDR1 is SGHRS and CDR2 is YFSETQ. In nucleotides, the CDR3 is TGCGCCAGCAGCTTATCGGAGGGTATGAACACTGAAGCTTTCTTT. This encodes CASSLSEGMNTEAFF.

V and J are TRBV7-2 and TRBJ2-3; 7 bases are shared with TRBD2. From germline, CDR1 is SGHTA and CDR2 FQGNSA. The CDR3 consists of 14 residues. With 5 bases clipped from V and 2 bases from J, the junction kept 4 bases outside the gene matches. CDR3 DNA sequence: TGTGCCAGCAGCCAAGCGGGGATCACAGATACGCAGTATTTT. Its translation: CASSQAGITDTQYF.

CDR3 protein: CATSSRTSLNSPLHF. The CDR3 DNA reads as TGTGCCACCAGCAGCCGTACTTCCCTTAATTCACCCCTCCACTTT. The chain employs TRBV15 and TRBJ1-6, with D unclear. The CDR3 spans 15 residues. V lost 3 bases, J lost 6 bases, and 12 bases lay in between. CDR1 and CDR2 (germline): LNHNV, YYDKDF (reference sequence).

This clone turned up a few times. This chain links TRBV5-1 with TRBJ2-7; 10 bases line up with TRBD1. Unmatched junction bases numbered 3, after V lost 0 bases and J lost 6 bases. Germline CDR1 SGHRS, CDR2 YFSETQ. The CDR3 covers 14 residues. Here the CDR3 DNA reads TGCGCCAGCAGCTTGGCCGACAGGGGGCTCGAGCAGTACTTC. It is translated as CASSLADRGLEQYF.

This sequence joins TRBV7-9 and TRBJ2-7; 10 bases map to TRBD1. CDR3 length: 15 residues. Looked up from germline, CDR1 is SEHNR and CDR2 is FQNEAQ (reference sequence). The V and J ends lost 5 bases and 2 bases, in that order; junction bases with no gene match: 6. The CDR3 region is CASSRGQGGTYEQYF. In DNA form, the CDR3 reads TGTGCCAGCAGCCGAGGACAGGGGGGCACCTACGAGCAGTACTTC. The full variable domain, with the rest looked up from reference TRBV7-9 and TRBJ2-7, is DTGVSQNPRHKITKRGQNVTFRCDPISEHNRLYWYRQTLGQGPEFLTYFQNEAQLEKSRLLSDRFSAERPKGSFSTLEIQRTEQGDSAMYLCASSRGQGGTYEQYFGPGTRLTVT.

The chain recombines TRBV10-3 with TRBJ2-7, with D possibly TRBD1 on 5 matching bases. CDR1 is ENHRY and CDR2 is SYGVKD in the germline V gene. The CDR3 is made up of 13 amino acids. Between the trimmed V and J ends, which lost 4 bases and 2 bases, there was a span of 9 bases. The CDR3 bases are TGTGCCATCAGTGTAGACAGTACCTACGAGCAGTACTTC. Its protein product is CAISVDSTYEQYF.

Turning to this clone: Its ends do not fully match the called genes, so a read error is possible. The V and J genes are TRBV13 and TRBJ2-7; TRBD1 matches 8 bases. The CDR3 runs 14 residues. Looked up from germline, CDR1 is PRHDT and CDR2 is FYEKMQ (reference sequence). CDR3 coding DNA: TGTGCCAGCAGCTCGGACAGGGTTTCCTCCGAGCAGTACTTC. Translation: CASSSDRVSSEQYF.

This clone appeared a few times. The rearrangement links TRBV7-9 to TRBJ1-1, with D unresolved. The germline gives CDR1 SEHNR, CDR2 FQNEAQ (reference sequence). CDR3 size: 13 residues. Trimming took 5 bases from V and 1 from J, leaving 8 bases between them. Written as DNA, the CDR3 is TGTGCCAGCAGCCCGAACAGGAACACTGAAGCTTTCTTT. Its protein product is CASSPNRNTEAFF. The full variable domain, completed using reference TRBV7-9 and TRBJ1-1, is DTGVSQNPRHKITKRGQNVTFRCDPISEHNRLYWYRQTLGQGPEFLTYFQNEAQLEKSRLLSDRFSAERPKGSFSTLEIQRTEQGDSAMYLCASSPNRNTEAFFGQGTRLTVV.

V and J are TRBV6-4 and TRBJ2-3; 14 bases agree with TRBD2. Per germline, CDR1 MRHNA and CDR2 SNTAGT. This CDR3 contains 16 residues. V was pared by 0 bases and J by 5 bases, with 1 base of the junction left unmatched. DNA for the CDR3: TGTGCCAGCAGTGACTCTGGGACTAGCGGGGGAGATACGCAGTATTTT. This codes for CASSDSGTSGGDTQYF.

The V gene is TRBV19, the J gene TRBJ2-3; possibly TRBD2 for D (6 bases). CDR1 is LNHDA, CDR2 SQIVND, per germline (reference sequence). The CDR3 consists of 14 residues. The V gene lost 3 bases and the J gene lost 3 bases, with 10 bases spanning the gap. The CDR3 reads CASSIGEVTDTQYF. CDR3 sequence (DNA): TGTGCCAGTAGTATCGGGGAGGTAACAGATACGCAGTATTTT.

This clone was recorded only once. This sequence joins TRBV19 and TRBJ2-1; 11 bases agree with TRBD2. The CDR3 length is 15 residues. Trimming at V came to 8 bases and at J to 4 bases, leaving 7 bases not matched to a gene. The V gene's germline CDR1 is LNHDA and CDR2 SQIVND (reference sequence). In DNA, the CDR3 is TGTGCCAGTTCCCAACTAGCGGGGGCTTACAATGAGCAGTTCTTC. This gives the protein CASSQLAGAYNEQFF.

The chain carries TRBV2 and TRBJ2-1; D possibly corresponds to TRBD2 (6 bases). Trimming pared 8 bases from V and 5 bases from J, leaving 19 bases between. The CDR3 runs 15 residues. Germline-derived CDR1 and CDR2 are SNHLY and FYNNEI. The DNA of the CDR3 is TGTGCCAGCCTCACTGGGGGGAAATACAACAATGAGCAGTTCTTC. Its protein is CASLTGGKYNNEQFF. Looking up the rest from reference TRBV2 and TRBJ2-1 gives the full variable domain: EPEVTQTPSHQVTQMGQEVILRCVPISNHLYFYWYRQILGQKVEFLVSFYNNEISEKSEIFDDQFSVERPDGSNFTLKIRSTKLEDSAMYFCASLTGGKYNNEQFFGPGTRLTVL.

The chain has TRBV19 and TRBJ1-2; a weak D match, TRBD1 (6 bases). V shed 7 bases and J shed 4 bases, with 16 bases lying between them. Germline V gene lookup returns CDR1 LNHDA and CDR2 SQIVND (reference sequence). The CDR3 sequence is 14 residues long. The CDR3 region is CASKGNRATYGYTF. As DNA, the CDR3 is TGTGCCAGTAAAGGAAACAGGGCTACCTATGGCTACACCTTC. Combining the CDR3 with reference TRBV19 and TRBJ1-2 gives the whole variable domain DGGITQSPKYLFRKEGQNVTLSCEQNLNHDAMYWYRQDPGQGLRLIYYSQIVNDFQKGDIAEGYSVSREKKESFPLTVTSAQKNPTAFYLCASKGNRATYGYTFGSGTRLTVV.

This clone occurred a few times. The chain is built from TRBV27 and TRBJ2-5; 7 nucleotides align to TRBD1. The CDR3 totals 15 residues. Germline V CDR1 and CDR2: MNHEY, SMNVEV (reference sequence). The J segment lost 1 base and the V segment lost 0 bases, leaving 2 bases of the junction unmatched. The CDR3 coding sequence is TGTGCCAGCAGTTTATCGCAGGGGGTCCAAGAGACCCAGTACTTC. Encoded protein: CASSLSQGVQETQYF.

The V and J genes are TRBV9 and TRBJ2-2; 7 bases are a match to TRBD1. The CDR3 spans 16 residues. Germline lookup yields CDR1 SGDLS and CDR2 YYNGEE. V dropped 3 bases and J dropped 2; count of bases not matched to a gene: 7. CDR3 DNA: TGTGCCAGCAGCGGACGAGGGGGCTACAACACCGGGGAGCTGTTTTTT. It translates to CASSGRGGYNTGELFF.

This clone was counted between two and nine times. V and J are TRBV27 and TRBJ1-2; TRBD1 matches 9 bases. This CDR3 is 15 amino acids long. The V gene's germline CDR1 is MNHEY and CDR2 SMNVEV (reference sequence). Germline trimming cut 5 bases from V and 6 bases from J; bases unmatched to any gene: 10. In DNA, the CDR3 is TGTGCCAGCAGTCTCACGAGGGACAGGGTCCATGGCTACACCTTC. It specifies CASSLTRDRVHGYTF.

The rearrangement joins TRBV6-5 to TRBJ2-7; D is possibly TRBD2 (5 bases). V lost 2 bases and J lost 0, with 14 bases in between. The CDR3 is 16 amino acids. The germline gives CDR1 MNHEY, CDR2 SVGAGI. The CDR3, as DNA: TGTGCCAGCAGTTACGAAGAAACTAGAACCTCCTACGAGCAGTACTTC. It is translated as CASSYEETRTSYEQYF.

The chain employs TRBV27 and TRBJ1-1; D is unresolved. The CDR3 runs to 13 residues. V lost 8 bases and J lost 1, with 11 bases in between. Germline lookup yields CDR1 MNHEY and CDR2 SMNVEV (reference sequence). In nucleotides, the CDR3 is TGTGCCAGCTACATTTCTCCGAACACTGAAGCTTTCTTT. This translates into CASYISPNTEAFF.

The CDR3 here is CAWSVTPRDTQYF. CDR3 nucleotides: TGTGCCTGGAGTGTAACTCCGCGGGATACGCAGTATTTT. This rearrangement joins TRBV30 to TRBJ2-3; D gene ambiguous. V was pared by 0 bases and J by 6 bases, with 10 bases between. Looked up from germline, CDR1 is GTSNPN and CDR2 is SVGIG (reference sequence). The CDR3 is 13 residues long.

V and J are TRBV18 and TRBJ2-5; unclear D gene. The germline gives CDR1 KGHSH, CDR2 LQKENI. CDR3 size: 13 residues. Deletions cut 6 bases from V and 5 bases from J, with 13 bases between. This chain's CDR3 is CASSPETRETQYF. CDR3 DNA sequence: TGTGCCAGCTCCCCTGAAACCAGGGAGACCCAGTACTTC.

V and J are TRBV28 and TRBJ2-4; TRBD2 matches at 9 bases. The germline V gene encodes CDR1 MDHEN and CDR2 SYDVKM. V was clipped by 5 bases and J by 5 bases; unmatched bases: 7. The CDR3 covers 15 residues. CDR3 loop: CASSRAGLAENIQYF. The CDR3, as DNA: TGTGCCAGCAGTCGAGCGGGACTAGCAGAAAACATTCAGTACTTC.

V usage is TRBV2 and J usage is TRBJ1-2; 7 bases match TRBD1. V lost 6 bases and J lost 5; bases outside the gene matches: 15. The CDR3 extends over 16 amino acids. The V gene's germline CDR1 is SNHLY and CDR2 FYNNEI. The CDR3 coding sequence is TGTGCCAGCAGGATCGCCCCCCGGGACAGTATTTATGGCTACACCTTC. Translation: CASRIAPRDSIYGYTF.

The genes are TRBV7-5 and TRBJ2-4; the table assigns TRBD2, which was not confirmed against the DNA. TRBV7-5 is a documented pseudogene. The CDR3 runs 16 residues. CDR3 sequence: CARSFPPVLRRNIQYF. The CDR3 DNA follows: TGTGCCAGAAGCTTTCCCCCCGTCTTGAGGAGGAACATTCAGTACTTC.

The chain is built from TRBV19 and TRBJ2-7, with D possibly being TRBD2 (6 bases). The CDR3 is made up of 13 amino acids. V lost 8 bases to trimming and J lost 1 base, with 12 bases between them. Germline loops: CDR1 LNHDA, CDR2 SQIVND (reference sequence). The CDR3 DNA is TGTGCCAGTGGTGGGGGGAGGTCCTACGAGCAGTACTTC. It encodes CASGGGRSYEQYF.